This entry describes one T cell receptor beta chain. The data are from a study of cytomegalovirus exposure and HLA in healthy donors. 13 Jbeta primers and 60 Vbeta primers were used for the PCR. The table came from immunoSEQ multiplex PCR; TCRdb's copy has only in-frame clones and leaves some out. The top ten hold roughly 2% of the sample, which has some 160,000 clones, approximately 80% seen once. CDR1 is MDHEN, CDR2 SYDVKM, per germline. CDR3 length: 12 residues. The ends were cut back, 5 bases at V and 6 bases at J, with 10 bases in the middle. The chain links TRBV28 to TRBJ1-1; D unresolved. This sequence originates from a man aged 45-65 years in good health and CMV-seropositive. Sequenced sample: PBMCs. The CDR3 coding sequence is TGTGCCAGCAGTGACTATGTGGCTGAAGCTTTCTTT. Its translation is CASSDYVAEAFF.